These T cell receptor beta chains were read from a single sample in a study of blood T cells in healthy people across ages. MiXCR, applied by TCRdb to the 5' RACE reads, yields one record per CDR3 protein. Here the sample spans hundreds of thousands of distinct CDR3 sequences, 20% to 25% being singletons. The sample also formed part of further work on T cells of mothers and their children.

The sample consisted of blood. The receptors here all came from a boy between 10 and 17 years old in good health. Both conserved end residues are part of each CDR3. Each record gives: J gene, D gene, V gene, clone size, CDR3 DNA, CDR3 protein. D genes are given only for firm matches. Size values are once, few and many counts, or a class for expanded clones, and some rows have none.

TRBJ2-7	TRBD2	TRBV28	-	TGTGCCAGCAGTTTAGAGACGGGAGGGACTACGACGTATGAGCAGTACTTC	CASSLETGGTTTYEQYF
TRBJ1-5	-	TRBV12-3/TRBV12-4	few	TGTGCCAGCAGTTCCACGAACCTCGGTTCCCAGCCCCAGCATTTT	CASSSTNLGSQPQHF
TRBJ2-1	TRBD2	TRBV4-2	-	TGTGCCAGCAGCCAAGCTAGCGGGGGGGCCTACAATGAGCAGTTCTTC	CASSQASGGAYNEQFF
TRBJ2-1	TRBD1	TRBV12-3/TRBV12-4	-	TGTGCCAGCAGCCCACAGGGGGACGATGAGCAGTTCTTC	CASSPQGDDEQFF
TRBJ2-7	-	TRBV28	few	TGTGCCAGCAGTCAATTGAGCCGCGAGCAGTACTTC	CASSQLSREQYF
TRBJ2-5	TRBD1	TRBV12-3/TRBV12-4	many	TGTGCCAGCAGTTTAGCGCTCGGACAGGGGGTAGAGACCCAGTACTTC	CASSLALGQGVETQYF
TRBJ2-3	-	TRBV5-1	few	TGCGCCAGCAGCCCCGGTTTTAGCGGCACAGATACGCAGTATTTT	CASSPGFSGTDTQYF
TRBJ1-1	TRBD1	TRBV27	-	TGTGCCAGCAGAACTTCAGGGGGCGATGGCACTGAAGCTTTCTTT	CASRTSGGDGTEAFF
TRBJ1-5	-	TRBV3-1	-	TGTGCCAGCAGCCCTAACTTCGGGACCAATCAGCCCCAGCATTTT	CASSPNFGTNQPQHF
TRBJ2-5	-	TRBV7-6	-	TGTGCCAGCAGCTCCTTCAGGGAGAGAGGTTCGGGGGAGACCCAGTACTTC	CASSSFRERGSGETQYF
TRBJ1-2	-	TRBV4-1	-	TGCGCCAGCAGCCAAGCCCCCTTGGTGCAGGGCCGGGAGGACTATGGCTACACCTTC	CASSQAPLVQGREDYGYTF
TRBJ2-1	TRBD2	TRBV11-3	-	TGTGCCAGCAGCTTAGAAGCGGGAACCTACAATGAGCAGTTCTTC	CASSLEAGTYNEQFF
TRBJ2-1	-	TRBV11-2	-	TGTGCCAGCAGCTTAGATCCCCACAATGAGCAGTTCTTC	CASSLDPHNEQFF
TRBJ2-5	TRBD2	TRBV10-1	few	TGCGCCAGCAGTGAGTCGGGTAGCGGGAAACAAGAGACCCAGTACTTC	CASSESGSGKQETQYF
TRBJ1-4	-	TRBV5-1	-	TGCGCCAGCAGCTTATCAGGGGTTAATGAAAAACTGTTTTTT	CASSLSGVNEKLFF
TRBJ1-1	-	TRBV14	many	TGTGCCAGCAGCCCTCGCTTGAACACTGAAGCTTTCTTT	CASSPRLNTEAFF
TRBJ1-4	-	TRBV20-1	-	TGCAGTGCTTGGACAGAAACTAATGAAAAACTGTTTTTT	CSAWTETNEKLFF
TRBJ2-5	-	TRBV29-1	-	TGCAGCTCCGAGCCGTGGGCCCAGGAGACCCAGTACTTC	CSSEPWAQETQYF
TRBJ2-5	TRBD2	TRBV6-2/TRBV6-3	-	TGTGCCAGCCTCCGGGGGGAGTTTGAGACCCAGTACTTC	CASLRGEFETQYF
TRBJ2-6	-	TRBV14	few	TGTGCCAGCAGCCAACAGCCCGCTGGGGCCAACGTCCTGACTTTC	CASSQQPAGANVLTF
TRBJ2-2	-	TRBV10-3	many	TGTGCCATCAGTGAGTCCCGGAGGATCGGGGAGCTGTTTTTT	CAISESRRIGELFF
TRBJ2-7	-	TRBV20-1	few	TGCAGTGCTAGCGGGTCTAGCTCCTACAATGAGCAGTACTTC	CSASGSSSYNEQYF
TRBJ1-6	TRBD1	TRBV2	few	TGTGCCAGCAGCGAAGGGACAGGGTGGAATTCACCCCTCCACTTT	CASSEGTGWNSPLHF